These T cell receptor beta chains were read from a single sample in a study of blood T cells in healthy people across ages. Using its own MiXCR run on the 5' RACE reads, TCRdb lists one record per CDR3 protein. The sample lists hundreds of thousands of distinct CDR3 sequences, around 25% occurring once. This sample also appeared in a second study, on T cells of mothers and their children.

The sequenced sample consisted of blood. The receptor set was obtained from a boy younger than 18 in good health. Both conserved end residues are part of each CDR3. A D gene is named only where the DNA matches it firmly. Size tells how often a clone was seen (once, few, many) or the class of an expanded clone, and some rows leave it out.

TRBD1 | . | TRBJ2-7 | TRBV27 | TGTGCCAGCAGTAACTTCTTCCTGGGACAGGGCTCCTACGAGCAGTACTTC | CASSNFFLGQGSYEQYF
TRBD2 | few | TRBJ2-5 | TRBV7-2 | TGTGCCAGCAGCTTAGACGGCGGGGGGGCGGTTACCCAGTACTTC | CASSLDGGGAVTQYF
. | . | TRBJ1-2 | TRBV18 | TGTGCCAGCTCAGAAACAGGGAGCTACACCTTC | CASSETGSYTF
. | few | TRBJ2-1 | TRBV6-5 | TGTGCCAGCAGACGTGACTTGGAGGGCAATGAGCAGTTCTTC | CASRRDLEGNEQFF
. | . | TRBJ2-1 | TRBV29-1 | TGCAGCCAAGGCGGCCGGGCGGGCTACAATGAGCAGTTCTTC | CSQGGRAGYNEQFF
. | . | TRBJ2-3 | TRBV4-3 | TGCGCCAGCAGCCAAGGTGGCCCAGCGGATACGCAGTATTTT | CASSQGGPADTQYF
. | few | TRBJ2-7 | TRBV7-8 | TGTGCCAGCAGCTTAGGGTTGGCGTTCGAGCAGTACTTC | CASSLGLAFEQYF
TRBD1 | few | TRBJ2-6 | TRBV6-5 | TGTGCCAGCAGTTCTCCCGAACAGGGGGCGAAGGTTGGGGCCAACGTCCTGACTTTC | CASSSPEQGAKVGANVLTF
. | few | TRBJ2-3 | TRBV6-4 | TGTGCCAGCACTGTAAGCGGAACTAGCACAGATACGCAGTATTTT | CASTVSGTSTDTQYF
. | . | TRBJ2-4 | TRBV11-2 | TGTGCCAGCAGCTTTAGGTGGGGCATTCAGTACTTC | CASSFRWGIQYF
. | . | TRBJ2-5 | TRBV27 | TGTGCCAGCAGTTTCCCGGGACGGACTATCCGAAATTTGCGAGAGACCCAGTACTTC | CASSFPGRTIRNLRETQYF
TRBD2 | few | TRBJ2-1 | TRBV10-3 | TGTGCCATCAGTGAGTCGGGTACTAGCGGGACAAGACTGAGCTCCTACAATGAGCAGTTCTTC | CAISESGTSGTRLSSYNEQFF